Below, 8 T cell receptor beta chains from the same sample are listed, as sequenced in a study of CD8 T cells in ankylosing spondylitis. TCRdb fed the 5' RACE reads into MiXCR, producing one record per CDR3 protein. The table has about 320,000 distinct CDR3 sequences, around a tenth seen once; the top ten hold roughly a tenth. The sample consisted of blood, either unsorted or a sorted T cell fraction (not recorded which). The receptors derive from a female donor with ankylosing spondylitis or in good health (not recorded which).

This clonotype was detected many times. The V call is TRBV29-1, the J call TRBJ2-5; D possibly corresponds to TRBD1 (5 bases). V lost 6 bases and J lost 4, with 15 bases in between. Germline V gene lookup returns CDR1 SQVTM and CDR2 ANQGSEA. The CDR3 is 13 amino acids. Written as DNA, the CDR3 is TGCAGCGTGAGGATAAAAAGGGGAGAGACCCAGTACTTC. Protein: CSVRIKRGETQYF.

The sample holds a few counts of this clonotype. Being one base from a much bigger clone, this may be a read error. The V gene is TRBV20-1, the J gene TRBJ1-2; 7 nucleotides line up with TRBD1. CDR1 is DFQATT, CDR2 SNEGSKA, per germline (reference sequence). This CDR3 has 12 residues. CDR3 amino acids: CSARDRRAGYPF. Here the CDR3 DNA reads TGCAGTGCTAGGGACAGGCGAGCAGGCTACCCCTTC.

This clonotype was counted at least ten times. In DNA, the CDR3 is TGTGCCAGCAGCTTACGCGGGACAGGGGATTCACCCCTCCACTTT. Protein: CASSLRGTGDSPLHF. The chain carries TRBV7-2 and TRBJ1-6; 10 nucleotides align to TRBD1. V shed 2 bases and J 8 bases; nucleotides not matched to a gene: 3. The CDR3 consists of 15 residues. Germline V gene sequence: CDR1 SGHTA, CDR2 FQGNSA.

This clonotype was counted at least ten times. The chain has TRBV29-1 and TRBJ2-5, with D unresolved. Germline CDR1 is SQVTM and CDR2 is ANQGSEA. V was cut by 2 bases and J by 5 bases, with 18 bases left in between. The CDR3 is made up of 15 amino acids. DNA for the CDR3: TGCAGCGTTGAACGGCTAGAAGCCCTGGGTGAGACCCAGTACTTC. Protein: CSVERLEALGETQYF.

On this clonotype itself: A read error may be the cause here, since a much bigger clone is one base away. The rearrangement joins TRBV20-1 to TRBJ1-2; possibly TRBD1 for D (5 bases). The CDR3 runs 13 residues. Germline V gene lookup returns CDR1 DFQATT and CDR2 SNEGSKA (reference sequence). CDR3 in amino acids: CSAIEDTSYGYPF. Written as DNA, the CDR3 is TGCAGTGCTATAGAGGACACCTCCTATGGCTACCCCTTC.

Ten or more counts support this clonotype. The CDR3: CSVAVWGSYEQYF. CDR3 sequence (DNA): TGCAGCGTCGCCGTATGGGGCTCCTACGAGCAGTACTTC. J is TRBJ2-7 and V is TRBV29-1; D gene ambiguous. The CDR3 has 13 residues. Trimming cost V 6 bases and J 0 bases, with 12 bases left between them. In germline, CDR1 is SQVTM, CDR2 ANQGSEA.

The CDR3 spells CSARGRAEAFF. CDR3 bases: TGCAGTGCTAGAGGGAGGGCTGAAGCTTTCTTT. The chain uses TRBV20-1 and TRBJ1-1; the D is unclear. The V end was cut by 1 base, the J end by 6 bases, with 6 bases between. The germline CDR1 and CDR2 sequences are DFQATT and SNEGSKA (reference sequence). This CDR3 has 11 residues.

The sample holds many counts of this clonotype. The rearrangement uses TRBV5-6 and TRBJ2-1; D unclear. The CDR3 is 15 residues long. Trimming removed 2 bases at V and 4 bases at J, with 13 bases between. Germline CDR1 is SGHDT and CDR2 is YYEEEE. In nucleotides, the CDR3 is TGTGCCAGCAGCTTATATAGTAGAGATTACAATGAGCAGTTCTTC. Protein product: CASSLYSRDYNEQFF.